This paragraph covers one T cell receptor beta chain sequence. Per the study methods: Amplification with reference gene primers provided the estimates of nucleated cell counts. Assay: immunoSEQ multiplex PCR; the TCRdb copy retains only in-frame clones and omits some. V and J calls and clone size are copied from that table; D and trimming were computed from the DNA. Of 200,000 to 300,000 clones in the sample, about 91% were seen once. The sample comes from a study of blood T cell repertoires in COVID-19. Study as a whole: Sources were T cells, B-cell-depleted T cells, or PBMCs; the material itself was cDNA or gDNA.

Trimming cost V 2 bases and J 0 bases, with 17 bases left between them. The CDR3 sequence is 18 residues long. Germline V gene lookup returns CDR1 MGHRA and CDR2 YSYEKL. This TCR derives from a woman under 40 with acute COVID-19. The source material was PBMCs or T cells enriched from blood (not recorded which). The rearrangement joins TRBV4-1 to TRBJ1-5; D uncertain. Here the CDR3 reads CASSQTPTSPTSNQPQHF. The CDR3 bases are TGCGCCAGCAGCCAAACCCCTACCTCTCCTACTAGCAATCAGCCCCAGCATTTT.